The 26 T cell receptor beta chains below were found in one sample sequenced in a study of OX40 agonist ivuxolimab in advanced cancers. TCRdb's copy holds only in-frame clones and misses some; the assay was immunoSEQ multiplex PCR. The sample yields around 80,000 clones, 80% to 95% seen once. Here the sequenced sample was CD4+ or CD8+ T cells sorted from blood, taken in a trial of the OX40 agonist ivuxolimab. The receptors shown here come from an adult with an advanced solid tumor such as melanoma, head and neck, liver or kidney cancer.

In its sample, this clone was seen once. The rearrangement joins TRBV29-1 to TRBJ2-5, with 11 bases aligning to TRBD2. The germline CDR1 and CDR2 sequences are SQVTM and ANQGSEA. Trimming took 4 bases from V and 5 from J; bases not matched to a gene: 0. This CDR3 is built from 12 residues. The CDR3: CSVGLAGETQYF. The CDR3 DNA sequence: TGCAGCGTTGGACTAGCGGGGGAGACCCAGTACTTC.

The J gene is TRBJ2-7, the V gene TRBV7-9; tentative D call: TRBD1 (6 bases). V lost 5 bases and J lost 3, with 20 bases in between. Germline values: CDR1 SEHNR, CDR2 FQNEAQ (reference sequence). The length of the CDR3 is 16 residues. The CDR3 here is CASSPLVGAGVYEQYF. The CDR3 region has the DNA TGTGCCAGCAGCCCCCTAGTGGGGGCAGGGGTCTACGAGCAGTACTTC.

The chain combines TRBV14 with TRBJ1-2; D not certain. The germline V gene encodes CDR1 SGHDN and CDR2 FVKESK. V was cut by 1 base and J by 4 bases, with 13 bases left in between. This CDR3 has 15 amino acids. The CDR3 loop reads CASSQGNSILYGYTF. DNA for the CDR3: TGTGCCAGCAGCCAAGGCAACAGCATCCTCTATGGCTACACCTTC.

V is TRBV14 and J is TRBJ1-2; unclear D gene. There are 14 residues in the CDR3. Germline CDR1 and CDR2: SGHDN and FVKESK. V lost 2 bases, J lost 6 bases, and 13 bases lay in between. The CDR3 loop reads CASSQKRVTDGYTF. The CDR3 region has the DNA TGTGCCAGCAGCCAAAAGAGGGTGACGGATGGCTACACCTTC.

This chain joins TRBV2 and TRBJ2-1, with D possibly matching TRBD1 (5 bases). Trimming removed 8 bases from V and 14 bases from J, with 13 bases in between. The germline V gene encodes CDR1 SNHLY and CDR2 FYNNEI. The CDR3 totals 10 residues. The DNA of the CDR3 is TGTGCCAGCTTAAAGGCACAGGAGTTCTTC. It is translated as CASLKAQEFF.

This sequence joins TRBV19 and TRBJ1-1; D perhaps matches TRBD1 (5 bases). The CDR3 loop spans 13 amino acids. Between the trimmed V and J ends, which lost 9 bases and 6 bases, there was a span of 17 bases. CDR1 and CDR2 (germline): LNHDA, SQIVND (reference sequence). The CDR3 bases are TGTGCCAGCCAGGTTGGGGGGTTGGCTGAAGCTTTCTTT. It translates to CASQVGGLAEAFF.

V gene TRBV15 combines with J gene TRBJ2-1; 8 nucleotides align to TRBD2. The CDR3 is 15 amino acids. The J segment lost 5 bases and the V segment lost 9 bases, leaving 12 bases of the junction unmatched. Germline V gene sequence: CDR1 LNHNV, CDR2 YYDKDF (reference sequence). The CDR3 here is CATRLTRGGNNEQFF. CDR3 nucleotide sequence: TGTGCCACGCGCTTGACCCGGGGGGGCAACAATGAGCAGTTCTTC.

This clone was found once. The rearrangement links TRBV5-1 to TRBJ1-1; unclear D gene. V was pared by 2 bases and J by 5 bases, with 13 bases between. There are 14 residues in the CDR3. Germline-derived CDR1 and CDR2 are SGHRS and YFSETQ. CDR3 sequence: CASSLSLGMTEAFF. In DNA, the CDR3 is TGCGCCAGCAGCTTATCCCTCGGTATGACTGAAGCTTTCTTT.

The V and J genes are TRBV4-1 and TRBJ2-5, with TRBD2 identical over 12 bases. CDR1 and CDR2 from the germline V gene are MGHRA and YSYEKL. V was clipped by 1 base and J by 2 bases; unmatched bases: 2. The CDR3 extends over 16 amino acids. The CDR3 DNA is TGCGCCAGCAGCCAAGTACTAGCGGGGGGACAAGAGACCCAGTACTTC. Protein product: CASSQVLAGGQETQYF.

This clone has a single count. This chain connects TRBV14 to TRBJ1-6, with D unresolved. The ends were cut back, 3 bases at V and 8 bases at J, with 14 bases in the middle. Germline V gives CDR1 SGHDN, CDR2 FVKESK. The CDR3 has 15 amino acids. Written as DNA, the CDR3 is TGTGCCAGCAGCCACCCTCGGGCAGGAGATTCACCCCTCCACTTT. Amino acids: CASSHPRAGDSPLHF.

This chain joins TRBV15 and TRBJ1-1; no reliable D call. Germline V gene lookup returns CDR1 LNHNV and CDR2 YYDKDF (reference sequence). V was shortened by 4 bases and J by 0 bases, with 12 bases between the two germline ends. The CDR3 sequence is 15 residues long. CDR3 residues: CATSKGTGLNTEAFF. The CDR3 nucleotides read TGTGCCACCAGCAAGGGCACCGGACTGAACACTGAAGCTTTCTTT.

The rearrangement links TRBV4-2 to TRBJ2-3, with D tentatively TRBD2 (7 bases). This CDR3 is built from 15 residues. Trimming shortened V by 4 bases and J by 6 bases, and 17 bases separated the two germline ends. Germline CDR1 LGHNA, CDR2 YNFKEQ. CDR3 in DNA: TGTGCCAGCAGCCCTACTGGGGCGGGGGCTGATACGCAGTATTTT. Encoded protein: CASSPTGAGADTQYF.

DNA for the CDR3: TGTGCCAGCAGTTTCACGGGACACGGGGAGCTGTTTTTT. Protein product: CASSFTGHGELFF. The chain combines TRBV27 with TRBJ2-2; D is possibly TRBD1 (6 bases). V was pared by 3 bases and J by 7 bases, with 9 bases between. This CDR3 comprises 13 residues. CDR1 MNHEY and CDR2 SMNVEV come from the germline V gene (reference sequence).

The DNA for the CDR3 is TGTGCCAGCAAATCTATAGCGGGGGTTCCTTCCGAGCAGTACTTC. Translating it yields CASKSIAGVPSEQYF. The chain is built from TRBV7-8 and TRBJ2-7; 9 bases match TRBD2. The V gene end was trimmed by 7 bases and the J gene end by 6 bases; junction bases not matched to a gene: 13. The CDR3 contains 15 residues. In germline, CDR1 is SGHVS, CDR2 FQNEAQ.

The rearrangement links TRBV6-4 to TRBJ2-2; TRBD2 matches 9 bases. Trimming removed 0 bases from V and 1 base from J; junction bases left unmatched: 0. CDR3 length equals 16 residues. Germline V gene lookup returns CDR1 MRHNA and CDR2 SNTAGT. DNA of the CDR3: TGTGCCAGCAGTGACTCGACTAGCGGGAACACCGGGGAGCTGTTTTTT. Residues: CASSDSTSGNTGELFF.

CDR3 DNA: TGTGCCAGTAGTATTATCGGACAGGGGCCCCCAGGCTACACCTTC. Encoded protein: CASSIIGQGPPGYTF. The rearrangement uses TRBV19 and TRBJ1-2; 9 positions agree with TRBD1. J gave up 8 bases and V 3 bases, and 10 bases lay outside the gene matches. Germline CDR1 and CDR2: LNHDA and SQIVND (reference sequence). The CDR3 sequence is 15 residues long.

The chain carries TRBV7-8 and TRBJ2-1; D is unclear. Trimming cost V 2 bases and J 7 bases, with 21 bases left between them. Germline CDR1 SGHVS, CDR2 FQNEAQ. The CDR3 is 17 amino acids. Here the CDR3 DNA reads TGTGCCAGCAGCTTAACGTTGAGGCCGACGTCTGGGAATGAGCAGTTCTTC. Translation: CASSLTLRPTSGNEQFF.

The gene calls are TRBV7-9 and TRBJ1-2; 7 bases fit TRBD1. This CDR3 spans 12 amino acids. Losses at the gene ends were 5 bases for V and 8 bases for J; bases not matched to a gene: 5. The V gene's germline CDR1 is SEHNR and CDR2 FQNEAQ (reference sequence). DNA for the CDR3: TGTGCCAGCAGCCCCGGACAGGCGGGCTACACCTTC. Translating gives CASSPGQAGYTF.

The chain combines TRBV6-5 with TRBJ2-1, with 7 bases lining up with TRBD2. The V gene's germline CDR1 is MNHEY and CDR2 SVGAGI. Germline trimming cut 0 bases from V and 6 bases from J; bases unmatched to any gene: 5. CDR3 length equals 15 residues. The DNA for the CDR3 is TGTGCCAGCAGTTACTCTAGATCGGGGGGCAATGAGCAGTTCTTC. Its translation is CASSYSRSGGNEQFF.

This clone was counted a few times. The chain has TRBV30 and TRBJ1-6, with 9 positions matching TRBD1. Germline V lookup: CDR1 GTSNPN, CDR2 SVGIG (reference sequence). The CDR3 runs 14 residues. The junction had 2 bases not matched to a gene; V was cut back by 2 bases and J by 6 bases. DNA for the CDR3: TGTGCCTGGAGTCCGGGACAGGGTAATTCACCCCTCCACTTT. Its protein is CAWSPGQGNSPLHF.

The chain links TRBV29-1 to TRBJ2-5; 9 bases are shared with TRBD2. The V gene's germline CDR1 is SQVTM and CDR2 ANQGSEA. The CDR3 sequence is 14 residues long. J was trimmed by 7 bases and V by 2 bases; bases with no gene match: 8. CDR3 DNA: TGCAGCGTTGAATTGGCTAGCGGGGCCCGGACCCAGTACTTC. Encoded protein: CSVELASGARTQYF.

This chain uses TRBV5-5 with TRBJ2-7; D is unclear. CDR3 size: 15 residues. With 3 bases removed from V and 3 bases from J, the gap between germline ends came to 16 bases. Germline V lookup: CDR1 SGHKS, CDR2 YYEKEE (reference sequence). CDR3 in amino acids: CASSWGFTPGYEQYF. For the CDR3, the DNA is TGTGCCAGCAGCTGGGGTTTTACCCCCGGCTACGAGCAGTACTTC.

The chain is built from TRBV4-3 and TRBJ1-3; D unresolved. The CDR3 has 16 residues. The ends were cut back, 0 bases at V and 2 bases at J, with 11 bases in the middle. The germline V gene has CDR1 LGHNA and CDR2 YSLEER. CDR3 residues: CASSQDRRHAGNTIYF. CDR3 bases: TGCGCCAGCAGCCAAGATCGCCGCCACGCTGGAAACACCATATATTTT.

The chain has TRBV19 and TRBJ1-1, with unresolved D. The V end lost 6 bases, the J end lost 5 bases, and 10 bases lay between the germline ends. Germline V lookup: CDR1 LNHDA, CDR2 SQIVND (reference sequence). This CDR3 comprises 12 residues. The CDR3 nucleotides read TGTGCCAGTAGGCTGGTGGGAACTGAAGCTTTCTTT. It yields the protein CASRLVGTEAFF.

This chain joins TRBV11-2 and TRBJ1-1; D gene uncertain. Trimming removed 3 bases at V and 3 bases at J, with 11 bases between. The CDR3 has 14 amino acids. In germline, CDR1 is SGHAT, CDR2 FQNNGV. The CDR3 DNA reads TGTGCCAGCAGCTTCTTTGCGTTAGACACTGAAGCTTTCTTT. Protein: CASSFFALDTEAFF.

Comment on this clone: This sample includes further DNA sequences coding for the same CDR3. The chain couples TRBV19 to TRBJ1-1; D is possibly TRBD1 (5 bases). Trimming shortened V by 1 base and J by 5 bases, and 11 bases separated the two germline ends. The CDR3 loop spans 14 amino acids. Germline V gene lookup returns CDR1 LNHDA and CDR2 SQIVND (reference sequence). The chain's CDR3 is CASSIVGGGTEAFF. CDR3 DNA: TGTGCCAGTAGTATAGTTGGGGGGGGTACTGAAGCTTTCTTT.